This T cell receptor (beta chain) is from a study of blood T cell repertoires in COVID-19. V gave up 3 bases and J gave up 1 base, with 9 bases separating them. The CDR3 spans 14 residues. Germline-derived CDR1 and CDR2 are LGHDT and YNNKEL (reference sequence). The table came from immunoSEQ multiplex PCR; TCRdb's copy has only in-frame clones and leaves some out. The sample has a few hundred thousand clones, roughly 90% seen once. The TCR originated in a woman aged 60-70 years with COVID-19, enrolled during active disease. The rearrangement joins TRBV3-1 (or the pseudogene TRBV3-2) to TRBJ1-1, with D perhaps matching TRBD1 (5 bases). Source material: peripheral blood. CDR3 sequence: CASSQPDRNTEAFF. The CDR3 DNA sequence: TGTGCCAGCAGCCAGCCCGACAGGAACACTGAAGCTTTCTTT.